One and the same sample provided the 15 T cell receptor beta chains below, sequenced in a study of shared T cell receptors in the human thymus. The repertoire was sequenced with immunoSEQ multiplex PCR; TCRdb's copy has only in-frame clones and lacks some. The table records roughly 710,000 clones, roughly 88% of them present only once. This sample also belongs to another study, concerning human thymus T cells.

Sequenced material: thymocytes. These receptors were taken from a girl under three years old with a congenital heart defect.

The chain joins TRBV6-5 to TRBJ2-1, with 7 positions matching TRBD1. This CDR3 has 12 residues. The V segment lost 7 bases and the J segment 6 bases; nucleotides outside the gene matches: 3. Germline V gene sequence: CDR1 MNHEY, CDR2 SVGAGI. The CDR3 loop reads CASNPGGNEQFF. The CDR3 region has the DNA TGTGCCAGCAACCCAGGGGGCAATGAGCAGTTCTTC.

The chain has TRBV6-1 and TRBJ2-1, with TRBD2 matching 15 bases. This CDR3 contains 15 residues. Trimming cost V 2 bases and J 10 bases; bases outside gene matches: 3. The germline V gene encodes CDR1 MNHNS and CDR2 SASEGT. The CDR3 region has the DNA TGTGCCAGCAGTGAATATGGACTAGCGGGGGGGGAGCAGTTCTTC. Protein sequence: CASSEYGLAGGEQFF.

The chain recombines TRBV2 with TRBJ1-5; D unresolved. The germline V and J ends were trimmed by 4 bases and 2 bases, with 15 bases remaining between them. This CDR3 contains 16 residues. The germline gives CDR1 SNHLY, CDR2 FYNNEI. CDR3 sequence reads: CASSARGGSGNQPQHF. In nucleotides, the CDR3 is TGTGCCAGCAGTGCCCGCGGAGGGTCCGGCAATCAGCCCCAGCATTTT.

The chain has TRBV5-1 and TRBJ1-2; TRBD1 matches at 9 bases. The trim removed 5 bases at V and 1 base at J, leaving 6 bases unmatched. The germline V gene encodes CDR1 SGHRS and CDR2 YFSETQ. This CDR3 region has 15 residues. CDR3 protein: CASRIQGALNYGYTF. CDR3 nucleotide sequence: TGCGCCAGCAGGATACAGGGGGCTCTTAACTATGGCTACACCTTC. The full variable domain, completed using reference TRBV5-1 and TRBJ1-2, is KAGVTQTPRYLIKTRGQQVTLSCSPISGHRSVSWYQQTPGQGLQFLFEYFSETQRNKGNFPGRFSGRQFSNSRSEMNVSTLELGDSALYLCASRIQGALNYGYTFGSGTRLTVV.

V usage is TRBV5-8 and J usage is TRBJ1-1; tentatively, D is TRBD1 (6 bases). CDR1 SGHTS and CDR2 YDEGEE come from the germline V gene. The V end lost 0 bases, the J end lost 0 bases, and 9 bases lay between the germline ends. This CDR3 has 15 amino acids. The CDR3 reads CASSLGQALNTEAFF. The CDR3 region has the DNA TGTGCCAGCAGCTTGGGACAGGCCCTGAACACTGAAGCTTTCTTT.

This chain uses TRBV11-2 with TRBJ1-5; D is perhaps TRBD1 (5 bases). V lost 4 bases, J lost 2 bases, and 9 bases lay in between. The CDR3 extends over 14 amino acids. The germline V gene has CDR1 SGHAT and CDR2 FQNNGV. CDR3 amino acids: CASSSEGGNQPQHF. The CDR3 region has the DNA TGTGCCAGCAGCTCGGAAGGGGGCAATCAGCCCCAGCATTTT.

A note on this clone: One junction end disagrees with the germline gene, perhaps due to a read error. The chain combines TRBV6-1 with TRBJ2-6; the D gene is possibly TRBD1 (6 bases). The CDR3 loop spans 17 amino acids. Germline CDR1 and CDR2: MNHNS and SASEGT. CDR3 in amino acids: CASSVWAGVSEANVLTF. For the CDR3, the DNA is TGTGCCAGCAGTGTATGGGCAGGGGTGTCTGAGGCCAACGTCCTGACTTTC.

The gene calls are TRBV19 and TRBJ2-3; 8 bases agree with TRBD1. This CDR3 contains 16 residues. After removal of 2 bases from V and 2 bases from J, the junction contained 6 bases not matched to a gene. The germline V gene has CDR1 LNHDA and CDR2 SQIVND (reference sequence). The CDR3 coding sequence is TGTGCCAGTAGTATAAAGACAGGGGCCATCACAGATACGCAGTATTTT. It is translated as CASSIKTGAITDTQYF.

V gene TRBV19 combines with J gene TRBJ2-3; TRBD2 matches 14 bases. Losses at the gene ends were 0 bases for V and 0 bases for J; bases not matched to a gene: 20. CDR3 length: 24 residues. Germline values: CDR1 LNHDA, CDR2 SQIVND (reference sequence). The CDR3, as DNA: TGTGCCAGTAGTATAGAAGGACTAGCGGGGGGCGTAATCAGATTCCCTGGGAGCACAGATACGCAGTATTTT. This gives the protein CASSIEGLAGGVIRFPGSTDTQYF. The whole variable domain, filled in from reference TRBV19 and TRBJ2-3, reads DGGITQSPKYLFRKEGQNVTLSCEQNLNHDAMYWYRQDPGQGLRLIYYSQIVNDFQKGDIAEGYSVSREKKESFPLTVTSAQKNPTAFYLCASSIEGLAGGVIRFPGSTDTQYFGPGTRLTVL.

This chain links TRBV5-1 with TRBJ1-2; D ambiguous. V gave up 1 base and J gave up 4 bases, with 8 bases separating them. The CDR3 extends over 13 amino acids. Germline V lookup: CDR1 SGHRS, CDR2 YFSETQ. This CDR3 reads CASSLRAAYGYTF. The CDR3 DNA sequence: TGCGCCAGCAGCTTGCGAGCGGCCTATGGCTACACCTTC.

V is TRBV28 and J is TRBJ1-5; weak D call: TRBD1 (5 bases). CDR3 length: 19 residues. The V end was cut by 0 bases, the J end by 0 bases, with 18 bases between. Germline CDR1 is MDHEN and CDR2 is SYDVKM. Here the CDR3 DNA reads TGTGCCAGCAGTTTATGGGGGACTAGCGGGCCTTATAGCAATCAGCCCCAGCATTTT. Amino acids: CASSLWGTSGPYSNQPQHF.

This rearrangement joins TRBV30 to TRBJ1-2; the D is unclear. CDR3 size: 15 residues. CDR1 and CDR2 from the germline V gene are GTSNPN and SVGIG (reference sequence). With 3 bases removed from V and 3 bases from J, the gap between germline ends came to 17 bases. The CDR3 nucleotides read TGTGCCTGGAGGCTCCGGGGAAATCATCACTATGGCTACACCTTC. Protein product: CAWRLRGNHHYGYTF.

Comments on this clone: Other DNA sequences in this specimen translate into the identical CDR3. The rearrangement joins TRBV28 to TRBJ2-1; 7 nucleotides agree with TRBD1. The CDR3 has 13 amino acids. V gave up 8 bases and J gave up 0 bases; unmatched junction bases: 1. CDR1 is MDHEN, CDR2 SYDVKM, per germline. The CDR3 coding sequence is TGTGCCAGCGCAGGGGGCTCCTACAATGAGCAGTTCTTC. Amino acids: CASAGGSYNEQFF.

This CDR3 reads CATNISPGQPQHF. The CDR3 DNA is TGTGCCACCAACATTTCCCCAGGTCAGCCCCAGCATTTT. The genes are TRBV28 and TRBJ1-5; D gene uncertain. The ends were cut back, 10 bases at V and 6 bases at J, with 16 bases in the middle. The length of the CDR3 is 13 residues. Per germline, CDR1 MDHEN and CDR2 SYDVKM. The complete variable domain, with remaining parts taken from reference TRBV28 and TRBJ1-5, reads DVKVTQSSRYLVKRTGEKVFLECVQDMDHENMFWYRQDPGLGLRLIYFSYDVKMKEKGDIPEGYSVSREKKERFSLILESASTNQTSMYLCATNISPGQPQHFGDGTRLSIL.

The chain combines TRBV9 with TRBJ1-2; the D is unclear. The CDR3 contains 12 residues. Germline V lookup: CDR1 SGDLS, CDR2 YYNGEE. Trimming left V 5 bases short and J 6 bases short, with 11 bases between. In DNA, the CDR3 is TGTGCCAGCAGTTCGCATCGAGATGGCTACACCTTC. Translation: CASSSHRDGYTF.